One sample yielded the 21 T cell receptor beta chains listed below, sequenced in a study of cytomegalovirus exposure and HLA in healthy donors. In the PCR, 60 Vbeta and 13 Jbeta primers were used. This table comes from immunoSEQ multiplex PCR, and its TCRdb copy is limited to in-frame clones, with some not included. The data show about 120,000 clones, 75% to 80% seen once. Sequencing input: PBMCs. These receptors were collected from a woman aged 40-49 years in good health and CMV-seropositive.

The CDR3 region has the DNA TGTGCCAGCAGCGGGACTCCCTATGGCTACACCTTC. As protein: CASSGTPYGYTF. The chain carries TRBV2 and TRBJ1-2, with D possibly matching TRBD1 (5 bases). Germline V lookup: CDR1 SNHLY, CDR2 FYNNEI. V lost 6 bases, J lost 4 bases, and 9 bases lay in between. This CDR3 comprises 12 residues.

This chain uses TRBV28 with TRBJ2-3; 11 bases are shared with TRBD2. V lost 6 bases and J lost 3; bases outside the gene matches: 14. This CDR3 has 18 amino acids. CDR1 and CDR2 (germline): MDHEN, SYDVKM. This CDR3 is CASSLGLIAGGMTDTQYF. The CDR3, as DNA: TGTGCCAGCAGCTTGGGCTTGATAGCGGGGGGGATGACAGATACGCAGTATTTT.

The chain combines TRBV28 with TRBJ2-7; possibly TRBD2 for D (7 bases). The CDR3 has 13 amino acids. CDR1 is MDHEN, CDR2 SYDVKM, per germline. Trimming removed 3 bases from V and 4 bases from J, with 10 bases in between. For the CDR3, the DNA is TGTGCCAGCAGTTTGCGGGGGCGGTACGAGCAGTACTTC. Translated: CASSLRGRYEQYF.

The chain uses TRBV5-6 and TRBJ2-6, with D perhaps matching TRBD2 (6 bases). Germline V gene data show CDR1 as SGHDT and CDR2 as YYEEEE. Between the trimmed V and J ends, which lost 2 bases and 0 bases, there was a span of 15 bases. The CDR3 sequence is 18 residues long. In DNA, the CDR3 is TGTGCCAGCAGCTTCCTTGGCGGGGCCCTCTCTGGGGCCAACGTCCTGACTTTC. Translated, it gives CASSFLGGALSGANVLTF.

On this clone itself: Compared with germline, one end of the junction differs, possibly owing to a read error. The V call is TRBV25-1, the J call TRBJ1-3, with 8 bases identical to TRBD1. CDR3 length: 13 amino acids. CDR1 is MGHDK, CDR2 SYGVNS, per germline. CDR3 region: CASSVTGGNAIYF. CDR3 bases: TGTGCCAGCAGTGTAACAGGGGGAAACGCCATATATTTT.

The chain uses TRBV6-5 and TRBJ2-1, with D possibly matching TRBD2 (5 bases). Trimming removed 2 bases from V and 8 bases from J, with 13 bases in between. This CDR3 region has 14 residues. The germline V gene has CDR1 MNHEY and CDR2 SVGAGI. CDR3 protein: CASSYRGKVDEQFF. CDR3 nucleotides: TGTGCCAGCAGTTACCGGGGAAAAGTCGATGAGCAGTTCTTC.

The chain recombines TRBV6-6 with TRBJ1-4, with D uncertain. Trimming shortened V by 6 bases and J by 5 bases, and 13 bases separated the two germline ends. From germline, CDR1 is MNHNY and CDR2 SVGAGI (reference sequence). This CDR3 is 14 amino acids long. The CDR3 DNA sequence: TGTGCCAGCAGGAGAGGGTCGGGGAATGAAAAACTGTTTTTT. Its protein product is CASRRGSGNEKLFF.

The chain's CDR3 is CASSPDARGGNTEAFF. The CDR3 bases are TGCGCCAGCAGCCCGGACGCCCGGGGGGGGAACACTGAAGCTTTCTTT. The chain combines TRBV5-1 with TRBJ1-1; tentative D call: TRBD1 (5 bases). Trimming took 4 bases from V and 1 from J, leaving 17 bases between them. CDR3 length: 16 residues. Germline V CDR1 and CDR2: SGHRS, YFSETQ. The full variable domain, with the rest looked up from reference TRBV5-1 and TRBJ1-1, is KAGVTQTPRYLIKTRGQQVTLSCSPISGHRSVSWYQQTPGQGLQFLFEYFSETQRNKGNFPGRFSGRQFSNSRSEMNVSTLELGDSALYLCASSPDARGGNTEAFFGQGTRLTVV.

The gene calls are TRBV5-6 and TRBJ2-7; 10 bases line up with TRBD2. The V gene's germline CDR1 is SGHDT and CDR2 YYEEEE. V shed 4 bases and J 6 bases; nucleotides not matched to a gene: 13. CDR3 size: 16 residues. This CDR3 is CASSRYSGGSLSEQYF. The CDR3 DNA reads as TGTGCCAGCAGCCGATATAGCGGGGGGTCTCTCTCCGAGCAGTACTTC.

The chain uses TRBV25-1 and TRBJ1-2; perhaps TRBD1 as D (6 bases). The germline V gene has CDR1 MGHDK and CDR2 SYGVNS. The CDR3 has 15 residues. Trimming took off 2 bases at V and 4 bases at J, with 14 bases between the two ends. The CDR3 DNA is TGTGCCAGCAGTGAACCCCTCCAGGGGAGCTATGGCTACACCTTC. It encodes CASSEPLQGSYGYTF.

This clone occurred a few times. The rearrangement joins TRBV6-6 to TRBJ1-1; weak D call: TRBD1 (5 bases). Germline lookup yields CDR1 MNHNY and CDR2 SVGAGI (reference sequence). The germline V and J ends were trimmed by 0 bases and 4 bases, with 9 bases remaining between them. This CDR3 contains 14 residues. CDR3 in amino acids: CASSYSEGITEAFF. In DNA form, the CDR3 reads TGTGCCAGCAGTTACTCGGAGGGGATCACTGAAGCTTTCTTT.

The chain has TRBV2 and TRBJ1-4, with D possibly TRBD1 on 5 matching bases. The V gene's germline CDR1 is SNHLY and CDR2 FYNNEI. Trimming took off 5 bases at V and 0 bases at J, with 13 bases between the two ends. This CDR3 has 16 residues. CDR3 DNA: TGTGCCAGCAGTAGGGAGGGGATTGCAACTAATGAAAAACTGTTTTTT. It encodes CASSREGIATNEKLFF.

This chain links TRBV2 with TRBJ2-2; D might be TRBD1 (6 bases). The CDR3 length is 15 residues. Looked up from germline, CDR1 is SNHLY and CDR2 is FYNNEI. Trimming shortened V by 4 bases and J by 0 bases, and 9 bases separated the two germline ends. The CDR3 reads CASSGYRANTGELFF. CDR3 coding DNA: TGTGCCAGCAGTGGCTACAGGGCGAACACCGGGGAGCTGTTTTTT.

This clone was seen only once. The rearrangement links TRBV27 to TRBJ1-5, with D tentatively TRBD1 (6 bases). CDR1 is MNHEY and CDR2 is SMNVEV in the germline V gene (reference sequence). CDR3 size: 14 residues. Trimming removed 0 bases at V and 7 bases at J, with 10 bases between. For the CDR3, the DNA is TGTGCCAGCAGTTTATCGGGGGCTTGGCAGCCCCAGCATTTT. This codes for CASSLSGAWQPQHF.

This clone was counted a single time. The chain combines TRBV6-1 with TRBJ2-2; D may be TRBD1 (6 bases). Trimming pared 6 bases from V and 4 bases from J, leaving 9 bases between. This CDR3 comprises 13 residues. Germline V CDR1 and CDR2: MNHNS, SASEGT. CDR3 sequence (DNA): TGTGCCAGCAGGGCAGGGGCCACCGGGGAGCTGTTTTTT. Translating it yields CASRAGATGELFF.

The V call is TRBV5-1, the J call TRBJ2-7; 8 positions agree with TRBD1. The V and J ends lost 0 bases and 2 bases, in that order; junction bases with no gene match: 10. CDR3 length: 17 residues. Germline V gene data show CDR1 as SGHRS and CDR2 as YFSETQ. This CDR3 reads CASSLAVSAQGAYEQYF. CDR3 nucleotides: TGCGCCAGCAGCTTGGCCGTTTCGGCACAGGGGGCCTACGAGCAGTACTTC.

The chain couples TRBV28 to TRBJ1-5; D not resolved. Between the trimmed V and J ends, which lost 2 bases and 6 bases, there was a span of 8 bases. Germline CDR1 MDHEN, CDR2 SYDVKM. The CDR3 is made up of 13 amino acids. This CDR3 reads CASSLGQPQPQHF. The CDR3, as DNA: TGTGCCAGCAGTTTAGGGCAGCCTCAGCCCCAGCATTTT. Full variable domain (remainder filled in from reference TRBV28 and TRBJ1-5): DVKVTQSSRYLVKRTGEKVFLECVQDMDHENMFWYRQDPGLGLRLIYFSYDVKMKEKGDIPEGYSVSREKKERFSLILESASTNQTSMYLCASSLGQPQPQHFGDGTRLSIL.

This clone was seen just once. This chain connects TRBV27 to TRBJ2-7; D possibly corresponds to TRBD2 (5 bases). The CDR3 is made up of 11 amino acids. V was trimmed by 7 bases and J by 4 bases, leaving 8 bases between them. CDR1 is MNHEY, CDR2 SMNVEV, per germline (reference sequence). The chain's CDR3 is CASNEGYEQYF. The CDR3 DNA follows: TGTGCCAGCAATGAGGGATACGAGCAGTACTTC.

The chain combines TRBV4-2 with TRBJ2-7; D remains ambiguous. V lost 3 bases and J lost 0, with 12 bases in between. This CDR3 spans 15 amino acids. Germline loops: CDR1 LGHNA, CDR2 YNFKEQ. CDR3 DNA sequence: TGTGCCAGCAGCCAGTCTCCAGGCCTCTCCTACGAGCAGTACTTC. Its translation: CASSQSPGLSYEQYF.

The rearrangement links TRBV30 to TRBJ2-7, with D perhaps TRBD2 (6 bases). Trimming took off 5 bases at V and 3 bases at J, with 14 bases between the two ends. The CDR3 contains 13 residues. Germline loops: CDR1 GTSNPN, CDR2 SVGIG (reference sequence). The CDR3 nucleotides read TGTGCCTGGGGGGGGAAGGCCGACTACGAGCAGTACTTC. Its translation: CAWGGKADYEQYF.

In this sample, this clone turned up once. DNA of the CDR3: TGTGCTACTACCTCCGACAGTTCTAATGAAAAACTGTTTTTT. Encoded protein: CATTSDSSNEKLFF. V gene TRBV12-5 combines with J gene TRBJ1-4, with TRBD1 as a possible D gene (5 bases). The CDR3 contains 14 residues. From germline, CDR1 is LGHNT and CDR2 FRNRAP. The V end was cut by 10 bases, the J end by 3 bases, with 15 bases between. The variable domain in full, with the rest retrieved from reference TRBV12-5 and TRBJ1-4, is DARVTQTPRHKVTEMGQEVTMRCQPILGHNTVFWYRQTMMQGLELLAYFRNRAPLDDSGMPKDRFSAEMPDATLATLKIQPSEPRDSAVYFCATTSDSSNEKLFFGSGTQLSVL.